The clone carrying this TCR beta chain was picked up many times. Its specificity is not known. The data derive from a study of T cells in Graves' hyperthyroidism and ophthalmopathy. Study-level findings and limits: Most thyroid clonotypes with frequency above 0.001 were detected in blood.

TCR beta CDR3 sequences were amplified from RNA transcripts. With the HTBI primer set, the TCR CDR3 went through a first round of RT-PCR. TCRdb independently ran MiXCR on the multiplex PCR reads; one entry per CDR3 protein. The profile shows 350,000 to 450,000 distinct CDR3 sequences, more than 13% of them singletons. The junction had 5 bases not matched to a gene; V was cut back by 2 bases and J by 10 bases. CDR1 DFQATT and CDR2 SNEGSKA come from the germline V gene (reference sequence). CDR3 size: 13 residues. This TCR was recovered from a man between 50 and 59 years old with Graves' ophthalmopathy. The sample was blood. The chain has TRBV20-1 and TRBJ2-1; 10 positions agree with TRBD2. Here the CDR3 reads CSARLAGGREQFF. CDR3 nucleotides: TGCAGTGCTAGATTAGCGGGAGGACGAGAGCAGTTCTTC.